This T cell receptor (beta chain) was profiled in a study of shared clonotypes between healthy human individuals (dated by TCRdb to about 2020). Concerning the study at large: The cohort included three men and a couple of women between 18 and 49 years of age. For each donor, three plates each were used for CD4 naive and CD4 memory, two plates were used for CD8 naive, and one plate was used for CD8 memory. To estimate repertoire size and how much clonotypes are shared between individuals, the study performed deep sequencing of blood TCR repertoires from roughly five healthy adults. To increase sequencing depth and limit assay-specific biases, different laboratories used diverse techniques to prepare libraries and sequence TCR repertoires. Per donor, leukapheresis produced somewhere between about 0.9 and 10 billion PBMCs.

CD8 naive samples consisted of CD45RO-negative cells that were positively selected for CCR7, yielding a CD45RA+CCR7+ population without TemRA cells. The donors were healthy, HIV-negative adults who had no recently reported acute infections or vaccinations. All donors were Caucasian adults living in Nashville, Tennessee, USA. After blood collection by leukapheresis, PBMCs were isolated using Ficoll-Histopaque density gradient centrifugation and then cryopreserved in the vapor phase of liquid nitrogen. Analytical flow cytometry was used to check the purity and quantity of every magnetically sorted T cell population. Each sorted fraction had its genomic DNA isolated and then quantified by UV absorbance on a Nanodrop 2000c. The CDR3, cysteine through phenylalanine, is 14 amino acids long. Just the 42-base CDR3 DNA is kept, in frame starting at base 1. V is pared back by 4 bases and J by 6 bases, with 15 bases lying between the germline termini. In the germline V gene, CDR1 corresponds to SGHAT and CDR2 to FQNNGV.

General study outcomes and caveats: Sharing across several donors was observed for roughly 5% of naive CD4, over 3% of naive CD8, about 2.3% of memory CD4, and roughly 0.4% of memory CD8 clonotypes. Incomplete sequencing was indicated by rarefaction of sorted-subset datasets, despite the large sequencing depth. Naive subsets generally had larger estimated clonotype richness than memory subsets did. Because the study included a small number of donors, the genetic and exposure-history diversity represented was limited. Pairwise subsampling indicated that sequencing depth was expected to affect the degree of clonotype sharing among donors. Clonotypes shared by all four sorted-subset donors showed higher generation probabilities than non-shared clonotypes. Sampling was restricted to blood, and TCR repertoires in tissues likely differ from the TCR repertoires found in blood.

TCR CDR3 regions were amplified from genomic DNA by multiplex PCR using the deep immunoSEQ assay. Extracted genomic DNA from each cell subset was spread evenly across all wells of several immunoSEQ 96-well plates, with each plate serving as a replicate. Each replicate PCR for sorted subsets received around 0.2 ug genomic DNA, equal to about 29,000 T cell genomes. Purified libraries were measured with a Qubit 3.0 fluorometer, size-checked on a Bioanalyzer 2100, and measured again with the KAPA Library Quantification kit. Every immunoSEQ 96-well plate was sequenced on a dedicated single-read 150-cycle Illumina NextSeq 550 flow cell. The original pipeline was this. The immunoSEQ output contained only junctional sequences without quality scores, so filtering could not match that applied to full-length reads. Sequences were annotated with PyIR, a Python wrapper for IgBLAST v1.9, using IMGT germline references to assign V/J genes and CDR3. Reads were filtered out if the reads had weak V/J assignments (E-value above 1e-6), no CDR3, stop codons, out-of-frame junctions, or ambiguous translated residues. V3J clonotypes were defined as sequences sharing an identical inferred V gene, J gene, and CDR3 amino acid sequence. Percentage overlap between repertoires was computed as shared unique clonotypes divided by the size of the smaller repertoire. Three approaches were used to assess repertoire richness: RTK rarefaction, the Chao1 estimator, and Recon v2.1 estimates of unobserved clonotypes. Generation probabilities for all TCRbeta clonotypes obtained by the gDNA method from several donors were computed using OLGA. The immuneACCESS repertoire file appears here via TCRdb, limited to in-frame rearrangements. These files lack a portion of the clones; in checked studies, under half of the deficit traces to unresolved V genes, and the cause of the others is not known. V and J calls and clone size are those listed in that table; D and trimming were worked out from the DNA. Within this sample are around 600,000 clones, with 85% to 95% of them counted one time only. The top ten clonotypes cover approximately 0.11% of the sample.

To note about this clone: Its antigen remains unidentified. No much larger clone is present one base from it, and per-base qualities are unavailable.

The specimen sequenced was naive CD8+ T cells sorted from blood. What this sample's cell subset or site label stands for: CD45RA+CCR7+. This TCR came from a woman in her thirties in good health. The chain is encoded by TRBV11-2 joined to TRBJ1-1, with the identity of the D gene unclear. Here the CDR3 is given as CASSSRTHRPEAFF. Read as DNA, the sequence is TGTGCCAGCAGCTCCCGGACCCACCGGCCTGAAGCTTTCTTT.